These 28 T cell receptor beta chains came from one sample sequenced in a study of blood T cell repertoires in COVID-19. Measured with immunoSEQ multiplex PCR; TCRdb has only the in-frame clones, and not every one. The data contain roughly 330,000 clones, roughly 90% of them seen just once; the ten biggest clones take up under 8%. The sequencing input was peripheral blood. All receptors derive from a man aged 18 to 30 who had recovered from COVID-19.

This clone has ten or more counts. V is TRBV19 and J is TRBJ2-6; the match to TRBD1 covers 9 bases. Germline CDR1 is LNHDA and CDR2 is SQIVND (reference sequence). This CDR3 has 17 residues. Trimming at V came to 5 bases and at J to 4 bases, leaving 9 bases not matched to a gene. The DNA for the CDR3 is TGTGCCAGTAGTGGACAGGGGATATATTTGGGGGCCAACGTCCTGACTTTC. Translated: CASSGQGIYLGANVLTF.

The chain combines TRBV5-1 with TRBJ1-2; tentatively, D is TRBD1 (6 bases). The germline CDR1 and CDR2 sequences are SGHRS and YFSETQ. V shed 1 base and J shed 4 bases, with 14 bases lying between them. The CDR3 sequence is 15 residues long. The CDR3 coding sequence is TGCGCCAGCAGCTTGAGGGACAACTCCCCCTATGGCTACACCTTC. It is translated as CASSLRDNSPYGYTF. The whole variable domain, filled in from reference TRBV5-1 and TRBJ1-2, reads KAGVTQTPRYLIKTRGQQVTLSCSPISGHRSVSWYQQTPGQGLQFLFEYFSETQRNKGNFPGRFSGRQFSNSRSEMNVSTLELGDSALYLCASSLRDNSPYGYTFGSGTRLTVV.

The chain joins TRBV9 to TRBJ1-2, with 9 bases matching TRBD1. CDR3 length equals 15 residues. The V and J ends lost 3 bases and 4 bases, in that order; junction bases with no gene match: 7. Germline CDR1 is SGDLS and CDR2 is YYNGEE. The CDR3 here is CASSETTGGIYGYTF. For the CDR3, the DNA is TGTGCCAGCAGCGAAACGACAGGGGGTATCTATGGCTACACCTTC.

The chain combines TRBV11-2 with TRBJ1-1; TRBD1 might be the D (6 bases). The V end lost 7 bases, the J end lost 0 bases, and 9 bases lay between the germline ends. Germline V gene lookup returns CDR1 SGHAT and CDR2 FQNNGV. There are 13 residues in the CDR3. CDR3 sequence (DNA): TGTGCCAGCACCGGACAGTTGAACACTGAAGCTTTCTTT. It yields the protein CASTGQLNTEAFF. The full variable domain, in which reference TRBV11-2 and TRBJ1-1 provide the parts outside the CDR3, is EAGVAQSPRYKIIEKRQSVAFWCNPISGHATLYWYQQILGQGPKLLIQFQNNGVVDDSQLPKDRFSAERLKGVDSTLKIQPAKLEDSAVYLCASTGQLNTEAFFGQGTRLTVV.

V is TRBV14 and J is TRBJ2-7; possibly TRBD2 for D (6 bases). With 3 bases removed from V and 6 bases from J, the gap between germline ends came to 9 bases. This CDR3 has 12 residues. Germline V CDR1 and CDR2: SGHDN, FVKESK. The CDR3 spells CASSHGGVEQYF. The CDR3 DNA follows: TGTGCCAGCAGCCACGGGGGAGTCGAGCAGTACTTC.

This chain joins TRBV27 and TRBJ1-2; no firm D call. The V end lost 0 bases, the J end lost 5 bases, and 7 bases lay between the germline ends. This CDR3 comprises 13 residues. Germline V gene sequence: CDR1 MNHEY, CDR2 SMNVEV (reference sequence). CDR3 region: CASSLSPGYGYTF. The CDR3 region has the DNA TGTGCCAGCAGTTTATCGCCGGGTTATGGCTACACCTTC.

This clone was seen once. V usage is TRBV2 and J usage is TRBJ1-2; 8 bases map to TRBD1. Trimming removed 6 bases from V and 4 bases from J; junction bases left unmatched: 10. The CDR3 totals 15 residues. CDR1 is SNHLY, CDR2 FYNNEI, per germline. The CDR3 DNA reads TGTGCCAGCAGGATATCTAGGACAGGGACCTATGGCTACACCTTC. Its translation: CASRISRTGTYGYTF.

The chain employs TRBV28 and TRBJ2-7; 7 bases line up with TRBD2. CDR3 size: 14 residues. The junction had 3 bases not matched to a gene; V was cut back by 1 base and J by 3 bases. Germline-derived CDR1 and CDR2 are MDHEN and SYDVKM. The CDR3 loop is CASSLSTSNYEQYF. CDR3 in DNA: TGTGCCAGCAGTTTATCGACTAGCAACTACGAGCAGTACTTC.

The sample holds a few counts of this clone. The chain employs TRBV27 and TRBJ2-3; weak D call: TRBD2 (6 bases). Germline lookup yields CDR1 MNHEY and CDR2 SMNVEV (reference sequence). There are 15 residues in the CDR3. Trimming pared 2 bases from V and 7 bases from J, leaving 16 bases between. The CDR3 sequence is CASSLTAGLTHTQYF. The DNA of the CDR3 is TGTGCCAGCAGTTTAACAGCGGGCCTTACTCATACGCAGTATTTT.

This clone was seen only once. The chain joins TRBV25-1 to TRBJ1-4; D gene uncertain. Germline V gene data show CDR1 as MGHDK and CDR2 as SYGVNS. V lost 3 bases and J lost 0, with 5 bases in between. The CDR3 covers 14 residues. As DNA, the CDR3 is TGTGCCAGCAGTGATCCTGCAACTAATGAAAAACTGTTTTTT. Amino acids: CASSDPATNEKLFF. Drawing the rest from reference TRBV25-1 and TRBJ1-4, the complete variable domain is EADIYQTPRYLVIGTGKKITLECSQTMGHDKMYWYQQDPGMELHLIHYSYGVNSTEKGDLSSESTVSRIRTEHFPLTLESARPSHTSQYLCASSDPATNEKLFFGSGTQLSVL.

V usage is TRBV6-6 and J usage is TRBJ1-4; 7 nucleotides line up with TRBD1. The CDR3 extends over 15 amino acids. CDR1 is MNHNY, CDR2 SVGAGI, per germline (reference sequence). V dropped 3 bases and J dropped 7; count of bases not matched to a gene: 8. The CDR3 sequence is CASSYKTGIGEKLFF. The DNA for the CDR3 is TGTGCCAGCAGTTATAAGACAGGGATAGGTGAAAAACTGTTTTTT.

The rearrangement links TRBV7-9 to TRBJ2-1; TRBD1 agrees at 11 bases. The CDR3 sequence is 15 residues long. The germline V gene encodes CDR1 SEHNR and CDR2 FQNEAQ (reference sequence). V lost 5 bases to trimming and J lost 2 bases; unmatched junction nucleotides: 2. The CDR3 DNA reads as TGTGCCAGCAGCCGGACAGGGGGCACCTACAATGAGCAGTTCTTC. It encodes CASSRTGGTYNEQFF. The full variable domain, in which reference TRBV7-9 and TRBJ2-1 provide the parts outside the CDR3, is DTGVSQNPRHKITKRGQNVTFRCDPISEHNRLYWYRQTLGQGPEFLTYFQNEAQLEKSRLLSDRFSAERPKGSFSTLEIQRTEQGDSAMYLCASSRTGGTYNEQFFGPGTRLTVL.

Notes on this clone: The germline gene is not matched at one end of the junction; a read error may be the cause. The chain employs TRBV7-7 and TRBJ2-2; 8 bases line up with TRBD2. CDR1 is SSHAT and CDR2 is FNYEAQ in the germline V gene (reference sequence). The CDR3 extends over 15 amino acids. CDR3 DNA sequence: TGTGCTAGCAGCTTTAGCGGGGCGAACACCGGGGAGCTGTTTTTT. Its protein product is CASSFSGANTGELFF.

The rearrangement uses TRBV9 and TRBJ2-1; 11 nucleotides align to TRBD2. The CDR3 spans 16 residues. CDR1 and CDR2 (germline): SGDLS, YYNGEE. The V and J ends lost 4 bases and 7 bases, in that order; junction bases with no gene match: 10. The CDR3 coding sequence is TGTGCCAGCAGCCCCTTAGCGGGAGGGCCCTGGAATGAGCAGTTCTTC. Protein sequence: CASSPLAGGPWNEQFF.

DNA of the CDR3: TGTGCCAGCAGCCAGTCTGAGAACTATGGCTACACCTTC. Its protein is CASSQSENYGYTF. J is TRBJ1-2 and V is TRBV14; no clear D. The CDR3 length is 13 residues. Per germline, CDR1 SGHDN and CDR2 FVKESK. Trimming cost V 3 bases and J 2 bases, with 7 bases left between them.

This chain links TRBV5-8 with TRBJ1-5; D remains ambiguous. The CDR3 is 15 residues long. Deletions cut 4 bases from V and 4 bases from J, with 15 bases between. CDR1 and CDR2 from the germline V gene are SGHTS and YDEGEE. This CDR3 reads CASSLVGSQNQPQHF. As DNA, the CDR3 is TGTGCCAGCAGCCTCGTCGGGTCCCAGAATCAGCCCCAGCATTTT.

This rearrangement joins TRBV29-1 to TRBJ2-1; no clear D. The germline V gene has CDR1 SQVTM and CDR2 ANQGSEA. With 0 bases removed from V and 4 bases from J, the gap between germline ends came to 7 bases. This CDR3 has 13 residues. In DNA, the CDR3 is TGCAGCGTTGAAGATTTCATTTACAATGAGCAGTTCTTC. Its translation is CSVEDFIYNEQFF.

This chain connects TRBV20-1 to TRBJ2-2; D ambiguous. The CDR3 contains 14 residues. CDR1 DFQATT and CDR2 SNEGSKA come from the germline V gene (reference sequence). The V end was cut by 3 bases, the J end by 6 bases, with 14 bases between. The CDR3 reads CSASEVVGAGELFF. CDR3 bases: TGCAGTGCTAGTGAAGTAGTGGGCGCCGGGGAGCTGTTTTTT.

This clone occurred many times. V gene TRBV2 combines with J gene TRBJ2-3; D possibly corresponds to TRBD2 (6 bases). Germline V gives CDR1 SNHLY, CDR2 FYNNEI. V was clipped by 8 bases and J by 1 base, with 13 bases between them. The CDR3 length is 14 residues. CDR3 DNA sequence: TGTGCCAGCTACGGAGGGGTTCGCACAGATACGCAGTATTTT. Its protein is CASYGGVRTDTQYF.

The rearrangement uses TRBV30 and TRBJ1-2, with a tentative D call TRBD1 (6 bases). Trimming took 8 bases from V and 5 from J, leaving 12 bases between them. CDR3 length: 11 amino acids. Germline-derived CDR1 and CDR2 are GTSNPN and SVGIG (reference sequence). CDR3 loop: CARQQGYGYTF. In DNA form, the CDR3 reads TGTGCCCGTCAACAGGGTTATGGCTACACCTTC.

The chain combines TRBV10-3 with TRBJ1-2, with 11 bases identical to TRBD1. There are 12 residues in the CDR3. Germline V gene lookup returns CDR1 ENHRY and CDR2 SYGVKD. Losses at the gene ends were 9 bases for V and 8 bases for J; bases not matched to a gene: 5. The chain's CDR3 is CAITGQGEGYTF. The CDR3 DNA sequence: TGTGCCATTACGGGACAGGGGGAGGGCTACACCTTC.

The chain is built from TRBV7-2 and TRBJ2-7, with a tentative D call TRBD1 (6 bases). Germline-derived CDR1 and CDR2 are SGHTA and FQGNSA. Trimming removed 4 bases at V and 6 bases at J, with 10 bases between. This CDR3 spans 12 amino acids. CDR3 region: CASSSTGGEQYF. CDR3 coding DNA: TGTGCCAGCAGCTCGACAGGAGGCGAGCAGTACTTC. Based on the CDR3 plus reference TRBV7-2 and TRBJ2-7, the full variable domain is GAGVSQSPSNKVTEKGKDVELRCDPISGHTALYWYRQSLGQGLEFLIYFQGNSAPDKSGLPSDRFSAERTGGSVSTLTIQRTQQEDSAVYLCASSSTGGEQYFGPGTRLTVT.

The chain carries TRBV7-2 and TRBJ2-5, with TRBD1 matching 7 bases. Trimming took 7 bases from V and 7 from J; bases not matched to a gene: 12. The CDR3 length is 14 residues. Per germline, CDR1 SGHTA and CDR2 FQGNSA. CDR3 in amino acids: CASIRTGTKGTQYF. CDR3 nucleotides: TGTGCCAGCATCCGGACAGGCACCAAGGGGACCCAGTACTTC.

The chain recombines TRBV4-1 with TRBJ2-3, with 8 bases identical to TRBD1. V shed 1 base, J shed 2 bases, and the junction held 8 bases outside the gene matches. The CDR3 sequence is 17 residues long. The germline V gene has CDR1 MGHRA and CDR2 YSYEKL. The CDR3 here is CASSQGQGPSATDTQYF. CDR3 sequence (DNA): TGCGCCAGCAGCCAAGGACAGGGGCCTTCAGCCACAGATACGCAGTATTTT.

The chain carries TRBV7-9 and TRBJ1-2, with a possible D match to TRBD1 (6 bases). The CDR3 runs to 12 residues. V was cut by 7 bases and J by 8 bases, with 14 bases left in between. Germline V gives CDR1 SEHNR, CDR2 FQNEAQ (reference sequence). CDR3 nucleotides: TGTGCCAGCACCCCTGGGGGGGGCGGCTACACCTTC. Protein sequence: CASTPGGGGYTF.

V and J are TRBV7-6 and TRBJ2-7; the match to TRBD2 covers 9 bases. From germline, CDR1 is SGHVS and CDR2 FNYEAQ. The length of the CDR3 is 17 residues. Trimming at V came to 1 base and at J to 3 bases, leaving 10 bases not matched to a gene. CDR3: CASSLGSPAGGLYEQYF. The CDR3 coding sequence is TGTGCCAGCAGCTTAGGGTCCCCGGCGGGGGGGCTCTACGAGCAGTACTTC.

The gene calls are TRBV2 and TRBJ2-1, with 7 bases fitting TRBD2. In germline, CDR1 is SNHLY, CDR2 FYNNEI. There are 17 residues in the CDR3. Trimming removed 2 bases from V and 2 bases from J; junction bases left unmatched: 9. The CDR3 DNA sequence: TGTGCCAGCAGTGAAAGGCCCCCCGGGAGGCCCTACAATGAGCAGTTCTTC. Amino acids: CASSERPPGRPYNEQFF.

This chain connects TRBV6-5 to TRBJ1-1; no firm D call. Looked up from germline, CDR1 is MNHEY and CDR2 is SVGAGI. Trimming removed 8 bases from V and 0 bases from J, with 10 bases in between. The CDR3 spans 13 residues. Here the CDR3 reads CASRLTVNTEAFF. The CDR3 DNA reads TGTGCCAGCCGCCTTACAGTGAACACTGAAGCTTTCTTT.